There are many counts of the clone carrying this T cell receptor (beta chain). Antigen unknown. Graves' hyperthyroidism without ophthalmopathy progression within 18 months was termed stable. Recently diagnosed hyperthyroidism of less than 2 months' duration affected patients aged 18 to 65. Germline CDR1 reads SGHVS; CDR2 reads FQNEAQ. The CDR3 spans 12 residues. V lost 7 bases to trimming and J lost 5 bases, with 12 bases between them. RNA transcripts provided the source from which TCR beta CDR3 regions were amplified. Initially, a first-round RT-PCR of the TCR CDR3 employed the HTBI primer set. From the multiplex PCR reads, TCRdb called clonotypes with MiXCR, one entry per CDR3 protein. The profile shows roughly 840,000 distinct CDR3 sequences, about 38% of them singletons. These data are taken from a study of T cells in Graves' hyperthyroidism and ophthalmopathy. Study results and limitations: Model output signaled ophthalmopathy a median approximately 6.2 months ahead of onset.

The genes are TRBV7-8 and TRBJ2-7; weak D call: TRBD2 (6 bases). The sequencing input was blood. The receptor was isolated from a man aged 18 to 29 with Graves' hyperthyroidism. The CDR3 reads CASTPSDDEQYF. In DNA, the CDR3 is TGTGCCAGCACCCCTAGCGACGACGAGCAGTACTTC.